The 3 T cell receptor beta chains below come from one sample, sequenced in a study of beta chain features in type 1 diabetes. cDNA synthesis used the whole RNA isolate, giving expressed TCRB sequences. Only in-frame clones appear in the TCRdb table, and some are missing; sequencing was by immunoSEQ multiplex PCR. The sample consists of 250,000 to 300,000 clones, under 8.5% of them appearing once. Input material: central memory CD4+ T cells from blood. The receptors here all came from a woman in her late teens or twenties in good health.

The DNA for the CDR3 is TGTGCCAGCAGCTTAGGTCTGTGGATCTCGACCACAGATACGCAGTATTTT. It codes for CASSLGLWISTTDTQYF. V gene TRBV11-3 combines with J gene TRBJ2-3; no reliable D call. This CDR3 has 17 residues. CDR1 SGHNT and CDR2 YENEEA come from the germline V gene. The V gene lost 1 base and the J gene lost 2 bases, with 16 bases spanning the gap.

V is TRBV7-9 and J is TRBJ2-5; D might be TRBD1 (5 bases). Trimming took 5 bases from V and 2 from J, leaving 12 bases between them. CDR1 SEHNR and CDR2 FQNEAQ come from the germline V gene (reference sequence). The CDR3 is 14 amino acids. CDR3 amino acids: CASSPRAAQETQYF. Written as DNA, the CDR3 is TGTGCCAGCAGCCCCAGGGCGGCACAAGAGACCCAGTACTTC.

The table lists this clone with a few counts. This rearrangement joins TRBV5-1 to TRBJ1-1, with D unresolved. V lost 6 bases and J 2 bases, leaving 11 bases between the germline ends. The CDR3 spans 13 residues. Germline V gene sequence: CDR1 SGHRS, CDR2 YFSETQ. In DNA form, the CDR3 reads TGCGCCAGCAAGGTTATCCGTAACACTGAAGCTTTCTTT. Protein sequence: CASKVIRNTEAFF. Full variable domain (remainder filled in from reference TRBV5-1 and TRBJ1-1): KAGVTQTPRYLIKTRGQQVTLSCSPISGHRSVSWYQQTPGQGLQFLFEYFSETQRNKGNFPGRFSGRQFSNSRSEMNVSTLELGDSALYLCASKVIRNTEAFFGQGTRLTVV.